A single sample is the source of the 19 T cell receptor beta chains below, sequenced in a study of technical replicates of blood from a handful of donors. Data came from immunoSEQ multiplex PCR; TCRdb stores just in-frame clones and leaves some out. The sample yields over 80,000 clones, roughly 96% seen once. The specimen sequenced was T cells isolated from PBMCs. The source of these receptors is a human donor in good health.

V usage is TRBV9 and J usage is TRBJ2-3; 8 bases are shared with TRBD2. The CDR3 has 15 residues. The germline V gene has CDR1 SGDLS and CDR2 YYNGEE. Trimming removed 0 bases from V and 3 bases from J; junction bases left unmatched: 3. Here the CDR3 DNA reads TGTGCCAGCAGCGTAGCGGGGGGGGCTACAGATACGCAGTATTTT. It translates to CASSVAGGATDTQYF.

This chain joins TRBV7-2 and TRBJ2-4; tentative D call: TRBD1 (5 bases). With 5 bases removed from V and 6 bases from J, the gap between germline ends came to 17 bases. Germline V gives CDR1 SGHTA, CDR2 FQGNSA. The CDR3 runs 15 residues. CDR3 nucleotides: TGTGCCAGCAGCCCCAGCAGGGTCGGAACAAACATTCAGTACTTC. The encoded protein is CASSPSRVGTNIQYF. The complete variable domain, with remaining parts taken from reference TRBV7-2 and TRBJ2-4, reads GAGVSQSPSNKVTEKGKDVELRCDPISGHTALYWYRQSLGQGLEFLIYFQGNSAPDKSGLPSDRFSAERTGGSVSTLTIQRTQQEDSAVYLCASSPSRVGTNIQYFGAGTRLSVL.

The chain combines TRBV25-1 with TRBJ2-7; 7 bases are a match to TRBD1. CDR1 and CDR2 from the germline V gene are MGHDK and SYGVNS. V was clipped by 4 bases and J by 6 bases; unmatched bases: 6. The CDR3 spans 13 residues. CDR3 DNA: TGTGCCAGCAGTGCTCTGACAGGGCTCGAGCAGTACTTC. Protein product: CASSALTGLEQYF.

This clone appeared once. This chain links TRBV9 with TRBJ2-1; TRBD1 matches 7 bases. This CDR3 region has 15 residues. The trim removed 3 bases at V and 2 bases at J, leaving 5 bases unmatched. Germline V CDR1 and CDR2: SGDLS, YYNGEE. The CDR3 DNA reads TGTGCCAGCAGCGGAGGGGGACAGACCTACAATGAGCAGTTCTTC. Its translation is CASSGGGQTYNEQFF.

The CDR3 is CASSYGPTYEQYF. The CDR3 nucleotides are TGTGCCAGCAGTTACGGGCCGACCTACGAGCAGTACTTC. This chain uses TRBV6-5 with TRBJ2-7; D is undetermined. Germline V CDR1 and CDR2: MNHEY, SVGAGI. V dropped 2 bases and J dropped 2 bases, with 7 bases sitting between them. The CDR3 has 13 amino acids.

This clone was recorded only once. V is TRBV5-1 and J is TRBJ2-7; 7 bases are a match to TRBD1. CDR1 and CDR2 from the germline V gene are SGHRS and YFSETQ. Trimming at V came to 5 bases and at J to 3 bases, leaving 5 bases not matched to a gene. There are 13 residues in the CDR3. CDR3 amino acids: CASRRDRNYEQYF. DNA for the CDR3: TGCGCCAGCAGACGGGACAGAAACTACGAGCAGTACTTC.

The chain has TRBV4-1 and TRBJ1-1; D remains ambiguous. This CDR3 spans 13 amino acids. Germline values: CDR1 MGHRA, CDR2 YSYEKL. V lost 3 bases and J lost 4, with 9 bases in between. This CDR3 reads CASSQGGSTEAFF. CDR3 DNA: TGCGCCAGCAGCCAGGGAGGGAGCACTGAAGCTTTCTTT.

This chain uses TRBV10-3 with TRBJ1-2; D gene uncertain. V lost 4 bases to trimming and J lost 3 bases, with 12 bases between them. The germline gives CDR1 ENHRY, CDR2 SYGVKD. The CDR3 covers 14 residues. The CDR3 DNA sequence: TGTGCCATCAGTGTGAGTGCCGATCACTATGGCTACACCTTC. Its translation: CAISVSADHYGYTF.

The J gene is TRBJ2-1, the V gene TRBV11-2; D is possibly TRBD2 (6 bases). The CDR3 runs to 15 residues. V dropped 0 bases and J dropped 1 base, with 7 bases sitting between them. Germline V lookup: CDR1 SGHAT, CDR2 FQNNGV. The CDR3 DNA follows: TGTGCCAGCAGCTTAGAGGGGGGTTCCTACAATGAGCAGTTCTTC. This codes for CASSLEGGSYNEQFF.

The sample holds one count of this clone. The chain uses TRBV6-1 and TRBJ2-5, with D perhaps TRBD2 (5 bases). The germline V and J ends were trimmed by 5 bases and 4 bases, with 17 bases remaining between them. The CDR3 sequence is 15 residues long. Germline V gene lookup returns CDR1 MNHNS and CDR2 SASEGT. As DNA, the CDR3 is TGTGCCAGCAGTATAAGTTGGGGAAGCGGAGAGACCCAGTACTTC. Translation: CASSISWGSGETQYF.

V is TRBV5-8 and J is TRBJ2-3, with D possibly matching TRBD2 (5 bases). The CDR3 has 15 residues. Germline V gene data show CDR1 as SGHTS and CDR2 as YDEGEE. V dropped 1 base and J dropped 1 base, with 10 bases sitting between them. CDR3 sequence reads: CASSLRVGGTDTQYF. CDR3 DNA: TGTGCCAGCAGCTTGCGGGTCGGGGGCACAGATACGCAGTATTTT.

The chain carries TRBV28 and TRBJ2-3; TRBD1 matches at 8 bases. The CDR3 has 15 amino acids. The trim removed 3 bases at V and 4 bases at J, leaving 6 bases unmatched. Germline values: CDR1 MDHEN, CDR2 SYDVKM. This chain's CDR3 is CASSFVQGVADTQYF. The CDR3 nucleotides are TGTGCCAGCAGTTTTGTACAGGGGGTGGCAGATACGCAGTATTTT.

V usage is TRBV7-2 and J usage is TRBJ1-5; D remains unclear. Germline values: CDR1 SGHTA, CDR2 FQGNSA. The CDR3 runs 13 residues. Trimming pared 5 bases from V and 7 bases from J, leaving 12 bases between. In DNA form, the CDR3 reads TGTGCCAGCAGCCCACATGGAGGGCAGCCCCAGCATTTT. This gives the protein CASSPHGGQPQHF.

This chain connects TRBV29-1 to TRBJ2-4; TRBD1 agrees at 7 bases. J was trimmed by 2 bases and V by 5 bases; bases with no gene match: 6. This CDR3 is 14 amino acids long. The germline CDR1 and CDR2 sequences are SQVTM and ANQGSEA. CDR3 region: CSVRGRMSKNIQYF. The CDR3 DNA is TGCAGCGTTAGGGGGCGTATGTCCAAAAACATTCAGTACTTC.

The V call is TRBV6-6, the J call TRBJ1-1; possible D gene TRBD1, 5 bases. This CDR3 comprises 15 residues. The germline gives CDR1 MNHNY, CDR2 SVGAGI (reference sequence). V was cut by 0 bases and J by 0 bases, with 8 bases left in between. The CDR3 DNA reads TGTGCCAGCAGTTACTCGCAGGGCGTGAACACTGAAGCTTTCTTT. Its translation is CASSYSQGVNTEAFF.

Written as DNA, the CDR3 is TGTGCCAGCAGTGACTGGGGACAGGGGGTGTATGAAAAACTGTTTTTT. Its translation: CASSDWGQGVYEKLFF. The V and J genes are TRBV2 and TRBJ1-4; 11 bases fit TRBD1. Trimming took 3 bases from V and 6 from J; bases not matched to a gene: 6. The CDR3 totals 16 residues. The germline V gene encodes CDR1 SNHLY and CDR2 FYNNEI.

This chain connects TRBV9 to TRBJ2-7, with 12 bases aligning to TRBD2. J was trimmed by 2 bases and V by 3 bases; bases with no gene match: 3. This CDR3 has 15 residues. CDR1 is SGDLS, CDR2 YYNGEE, per germline. The CDR3 sequence: CASSALAGGTYEQYF. The CDR3 region has the DNA TGTGCCAGCAGCGCGCTAGCGGGAGGGACCTACGAGCAGTACTTC.

This chain connects TRBV28 to TRBJ2-7; D is undetermined. Germline V gives CDR1 MDHEN, CDR2 SYDVKM. This CDR3 is 12 amino acids long. V lost 4 bases and J lost 1, with 5 bases in between. CDR3 in DNA: TGTGCCAGCAGTTCCCTATCCTACGAGCAGTACTTC. It is translated as CASSSLSYEQYF.

J is TRBJ2-2 and V is TRBV13; D is perhaps TRBD1 (5 bases). Between the trimmed V and J ends, which lost 4 bases and 5 bases, there was a span of 14 bases. CDR1 and CDR2 (germline): PRHDT, FYEKMQ (reference sequence). The CDR3 sequence is 15 residues long. In DNA form, the CDR3 reads TGTGCCAGCAGCTCCTTGACAGAATCTACCGGGGAGCTGTTTTTT. This gives the protein CASSSLTESTGELFF.